This T cell receptor beta chain was identified during a study of long-term antiretroviral therapy in people with HIV. It was version v3.0 of the immunoSEQ assay that was run at survey level. Per-sample targets for sequencing were about 35,000-50,000 T-cell genomes. TCRdb's table, derived via immunoSEQ multiplex PCR, lists solely in-frame clones and lacks some. This table holds tens of thousands of clones, approximately 80% found once. CDR1 is SSHAT and CDR2 is FNYEAQ in the germline V gene (reference sequence). V lost 2 bases, J lost 3 bases, and 1 base stayed unmatched. The CDR3 totals 13 residues. This TCR was sampled from a man between 18 and 29 years old with HIV. The sample consisted of unsorted PBMCs, taken 0.5 years after starting antiretroviral therapy. This chain joins TRBV7-7 and TRBJ2-7, with 7 bases matching TRBD1. CDR3 nucleotides: TGTGCCAGCAGCTTATCAGGGGGCTACGAGCAGTACTTC. Its protein product is CASSLSGGYEQYF.